This is a list of T cell receptor beta chains from one sample in a study of T cell responses to AZD1222 COVID-19 vaccine. Profiling relied on immunoSEQ multiplex PCR, and the TCRdb table lists in-frame clones only, not all of them. The repertoire holds about 260,000 clones, with over 90% as singletons. This material consisted of peripheral blood, taken on day 0 of AZD1222 vaccination. These receptors all come from an adult in good health. Each CDR3 is given with its conserved first and last residue. The order of the fields is V gene, J gene, clone size, D gene, CDR3 protein, CDR3 DNA. A D gene is named only where the DNA matches it firmly. Rows give clone size only sometimes, using once, few, many, or a class for an expanded clone.

V gene: TRBV10-3
J gene: TRBJ1-4
clone size: -
D gene: -
CDR3 protein: CAISEHQRTNEKLFF
CDR3 DNA: TGTGCCATCAGTGAGCATCAGAGGACTAATGAAAAACTGTTTTTT

V gene: TRBV3-1/TRBV3-2
J gene: TRBJ2-4
clone size: -
D gene: TRBD2
CDR3 protein: CASSQGTSGGADKNIQYF
CDR3 DNA: TGTGCCAGCAGCCAGGGTACTAGCGGGGGGGCGGACAAAAACATTCAGTACTTC

V gene: TRBV9
J gene: TRBJ1-3
clone size: -
D gene: -
CDR3 protein: CASSSQVSGNTIYF
CDR3 DNA: TGTGCCAGCAGCTCTCAGGTCTCTGGAAACACCATATATTTT

V gene: TRBV5-5
J gene: TRBJ2-2
clone size: -
D gene: -
CDR3 protein: CASSLEAGELFF
CDR3 DNA: TGTGCCAGCAGCTTGGAGGCCGGGGAGCTGTTTTTT

V gene: TRBV2
J gene: TRBJ1-6
clone size: -
D gene: -
CDR3 protein: CASSELGYNSPLHF
CDR3 DNA: TGTGCCAGCAGTGAACTAGGCTATAATTCACCCCTCCACTTT

V gene: TRBV28
J gene: TRBJ1-1
clone size: -
D gene: TRBD1
CDR3 protein: CASKAGGEDTEAFF
CDR3 DNA: TGTGCCAGCAAAGCAGGGGGCGAGGACACTGAAGCTTTCTTT

V gene: TRBV6-5
J gene: TRBJ1-6
clone size: -
D gene: TRBD1
CDR3 protein: CASRSTGGLGTPLHF
CDR3 DNA: TGTGCCAGCAGATCGACAGGGGGCTTAGGAACACCCCTCCACTTT

V gene: TRBV11-1
J gene: TRBJ2-6
clone size: -
D gene: -
CDR3 protein: CASSLMRGSGANVLTF
CDR3 DNA: TGTGCCAGCAGCTTAATGCGGGGCTCTGGGGCCAACGTCCTGACTTTC

V gene: TRBV28
J gene: TRBJ1-6
clone size: -
D gene: TRBD1
CDR3 protein: CASSSEGTGNSPLHF
CDR3 DNA: TGTGCCAGCAGTTCCGAAGGGACAGGGAATTCACCCCTCCACTTT

V gene: TRBV19
J gene: TRBJ1-1
clone size: -
D gene: -
CDR3 protein: CASSAPGGKAFF
CDR3 DNA: TGTGCCAGTAGTGCCCCCGGGGGGAAAGCTTTCTTT

V gene: TRBV12-3/TRBV12-4
J gene: TRBJ1-2
clone size: -
D gene: -
CDR3 protein: CASSLGTPYGYTF
CDR3 DNA: TGTGCCAGCAGTTTAGGCACTCCCTATGGCTACACCTTC

V gene: TRBV19
J gene: TRBJ1-5
clone size: -
D gene: -
CDR3 protein: CASRHPSNQPQHF
CDR3 DNA: TGTGCCAGTAGACACCCTAGCAATCAGCCCCAGCATTTT

V gene: TRBV5-4
J gene: TRBJ2-1
clone size: -
D gene: TRBD1
CDR3 protein: CASRPDRVNEQFF
CDR3 DNA: TGTGCCAGCAGACCGGACAGGGTGAATGAGCAGTTCTTC

V gene: TRBV11-2
J gene: TRBJ2-3
clone size: -
D gene: -
CDR3 protein: CASSLESADTQYF
CDR3 DNA: TGTGCCAGCAGCCTCGAATCTGCAGATACGCAGTATTTT

V gene: TRBV21-1
J gene: TRBJ1-1
clone size: -
D gene: -
CDR3 protein: CASVKGGTEAFF
CDR3 DNA: TGTGCCAGCGTCAAGGGGGGAACTGAAGCTTTCTTT

V gene: TRBV3-1/TRBV3-2
J gene: TRBJ1-2
clone size: -
D gene: -
CDR3 protein: CASSLRGYDYGYTF
CDR3 DNA: TGTGCCAGCAGCCTTAGGGGTTATGACTATGGCTACACCTTC

V gene: TRBV28
J gene: TRBJ1-5
clone size: once
D gene: -
CDR3 protein: CASGQFSNQPQHF
CDR3 DNA: TGTGCCAGTGGACAGTTTAGCAATCAGCCCCAGCATTTT

V gene: TRBV9
J gene: TRBJ1-2
clone size: -
D gene: -
CDR3 protein: CASSVGSAKSNYGYTF
CDR3 DNA: TGTGCCAGCAGCGTAGGTAGTGCTAAATCAAACTATGGCTACACCTTC

V gene: TRBV7-8
J gene: TRBJ1-2
clone size: -
D gene: -
CDR3 protein: CASSQSPAGRYGYTF
CDR3 DNA: TGTGCCAGCAGCCAGAGTCCGGCAGGGCGGTATGGCTACACCTTC

V gene: TRBV5-6
J gene: TRBJ1-5
clone size: -
D gene: -
CDR3 protein: CASSLGSNQPQHF
CDR3 DNA: TGTGCCAGCAGCTTAGGGTCCAATCAGCCCCAGCATTTT

V gene: TRBV28
J gene: TRBJ2-2
clone size: -
D gene: TRBD1
CDR3 protein: CASSFRGRVPGELFF
CDR3 DNA: TGTGCCAGCAGTTTCAGGGGGCGCGTTCCCGGGGAGCTGTTTTTT

V gene: TRBV27
J gene: TRBJ1-1
clone size: -
D gene: -
CDR3 protein: CASSFGRDTMNTEAFF
CDR3 DNA: TGTGCCAGCAGTTTTGGCCGGGACACCATGAACACTGAAGCTTTCTTT

V gene: TRBV3-1/TRBV3-2
J gene: TRBJ1-1
clone size: once
D gene: -
CDR3 protein: CASSRGEVNTEAFF
CDR3 DNA: TGTGCCAGCAGCCGGGGGGAGGTGAACACTGAAGCTTTCTTT

V gene: TRBV29-1
J gene: TRBJ2-5
clone size: -
D gene: -
CDR3 protein: CSVEGAPSMGSQYF
CDR3 DNA: TGCAGCGTTGAAGGTGCGCCCTCGATGGGGTCCCAGTACTTC

V gene: TRBV5-1
J gene: TRBJ2-2
clone size: -
D gene: -
CDR3 protein: CASSLSGVNTGELFF
CDR3 DNA: TGCGCCAGCAGCTTGTCAGGGGTCAACACCGGGGAGCTGTTTTTT

V gene: TRBV30
J gene: TRBJ2-3
clone size: -
D gene: TRBD2
CDR3 protein: CAWSGGLAGADTDTQYF
CDR3 DNA: TGTGCCTGGAGTGGGGGACTAGCGGGAGCTGACACAGATACGCAGTATTTT

V gene: TRBV18
J gene: TRBJ1-6
clone size: -
D gene: -
CDR3 protein: CASSPVDSSYNSPLHF
CDR3 DNA: TGTGCCAGCTCACCGGTTGACAGCTCCTATAATTCACCCCTCCACTTT

V gene: TRBV20-1
J gene: TRBJ2-7
clone size: -
D gene: -
CDR3 protein: CSAKDFYEQYF
CDR3 DNA: TGCAGTGCCAAGGATTTCTACGAGCAGTACTTC

V gene: TRBV15
J gene: TRBJ2-7
clone size: -
D gene: TRBD2
CDR3 protein: CATSRGGTSGEQYF
CDR3 DNA: TGTGCCACCAGCAGAGGGGGGACTAGCGGAGAGCAGTACTTC

V gene: TRBV3-1/TRBV3-2
J gene: TRBJ2-1
clone size: -
D gene: -
CDR3 protein: CASSQEGGTGEQFF
CDR3 DNA: TGTGCCAGCAGCCAAGAAGGGGGTACGGGTGAGCAGTTCTTC

V gene: TRBV3-1/TRBV3-2
J gene: TRBJ1-6
clone size: once
D gene: -
CDR3 protein: CASSDATLNSPLHF
CDR3 DNA: TGTGCCAGCAGCGACGCAACCCTCAATTCACCCCTCCACTTT

V gene: TRBV7-2
J gene: TRBJ2-7
clone size: -
D gene: -
CDR3 protein: CASSPRRALHYEQYF
CDR3 DNA: TGTGCCAGCAGCCCGAGGCGGGCGCTTCACTACGAGCAGTACTTC

V gene: TRBV28
J gene: TRBJ1-4
clone size: -
D gene: TRBD1
CDR3 protein: CASVPTGEGEKLFF
CDR3 DNA: TGTGCCAGCGTACCGACAGGGGAGGGTGAAAAACTGTTTTTT

V gene: TRBV7-8
J gene: TRBJ2-6
clone size: few
D gene: TRBD2
CDR3 protein: CASTPGGTPGANVLTF
CDR3 DNA: TGTGCCAGCACCCCCGGGGGGACCCCTGGGGCCAACGTCCTGACTTTC

V gene: TRBV29-1
J gene: TRBJ2-2
clone size: -
D gene: TRBD1
CDR3 protein: CSAGQGVPGELFF
CDR3 DNA: TGCAGCGCCGGACAGGGGGTGCCCGGGGAGCTGTTTTTT

V gene: TRBV27
J gene: TRBJ2-5
clone size: once
D gene: TRBD1
CDR3 protein: CASSSTGAGEETQYF
CDR3 DNA: TGTGCCAGCAGTTCGACAGGGGCTGGGGAAGAGACCCAGTACTTC

V gene: TRBV27
J gene: TRBJ2-2
clone size: -
D gene: TRBD2
CDR3 protein: CATLGLAGPNTGELFF
CDR3 DNA: TGTGCCACCCTGGGACTAGCGGGACCTAACACCGGGGAGCTGTTTTTT

V gene: TRBV28
J gene: TRBJ1-5
clone size: once
D gene: -
CDR3 protein: CASSLLGGQPQHF
CDR3 DNA: TGTGCCAGCAGTTTACTGGGAGGTCAGCCCCAGCATTTT

V gene: TRBV7-2
J gene: TRBJ2-5
clone size: -
D gene: TRBD2
CDR3 protein: CASSLVAGGQETQYF
CDR3 DNA: TGTGCCAGCAGCTTAGTAGCGGGAGGGCAAGAGACCCAGTACTTC

V gene: TRBV7-2
J gene: TRBJ2-2
clone size: -
D gene: -
CDR3 protein: CASRRTRGNTGELFF
CDR3 DNA: TGTGCCAGCAGGCGAACGCGGGGGAACACCGGGGAGCTGTTTTTT

V gene: TRBV15
J gene: TRBJ1-5
clone size: -
D gene: -
CDR3 protein: CATSRDRDVQPQHF
CDR3 DNA: TGTGCCACCAGCAGAGACAGGGACGTACAGCCCCAGCATTTT

V gene: TRBV15
J gene: TRBJ2-1
clone size: -
D gene: -
CDR3 protein: CATSGGGGGGQFF
CDR3 DNA: TGTGCCACCAGCGGAGGCGGCGGTGGGGGGCAGTTCTTC

V gene: TRBV11-3
J gene: TRBJ2-1
clone size: -
D gene: TRBD2
CDR3 protein: CASSSTSGALSSYNEQFF
CDR3 DNA: TGTGCCAGCAGCTCGACTAGCGGTGCCCTTAGCTCCTACAATGAGCAGTTCTTC

V gene: TRBV6-2/TRBV6-3
J gene: TRBJ1-6
clone size: -
D gene: -
CDR3 protein: CASSQTRLPLHF
CDR3 DNA: TGTGCCAGCAGTCAGACTCGTCTCCCCCTCCACTTT

V gene: TRBV5-1
J gene: TRBJ2-3
clone size: -
D gene: TRBD2
CDR3 protein: CASSLAGTSGSADTQYF
CDR3 DNA: TGCGCCAGCAGCTTGGCGGGGACTAGCGGGAGTGCAGATACGCAGTATTTT

V gene: TRBV2
J gene: TRBJ1-1
clone size: -
D gene: -
CDR3 protein: CASSARQVGFLNTEAFF
CDR3 DNA: TGTGCCAGCAGTGCCCGACAGGTGGGCTTTTTGAACACTGAAGCTTTCTTT